The 8 T cell receptor beta chains listed next were all sequenced from one sample in a study of control samples from healthy donors and cancer patients. Method: immunoSEQ multiplex PCR; TCRdb's copy keeps in-frame clones and lacks some. The sample lists 150,000 or so clones; under 95% were seen once. The material sequenced was blood. All receptors come from a man aged 18 to 30 in good health.

The CDR3 region is CASSLEHRYRGNTGELFF. In DNA, the CDR3 is TGCGCCAGCAGCTTGGAACATCGTTACAGGGGAAACACCGGGGAGCTGTTTTTT. This chain joins TRBV5-1 and TRBJ2-2, with 7 positions matching TRBD1. The V gene end was trimmed by 0 bases and the J gene end by 2 bases; junction bases not matched to a gene: 10. CDR1 is SGHRS, CDR2 YFSETQ, per germline. The CDR3 is 18 amino acids.

The table lists this clone with a count of one. The chain is built from TRBV5-6 and TRBJ1-4, with no clear D. The CDR3 has 13 amino acids. The ends were cut back, 0 bases at V and 7 bases at J, with 7 bases in the middle. The germline V gene encodes CDR1 SGHDT and CDR2 YYEEEE. CDR3 in DNA: TGTGCCAGCAGCTTGGTTTTATCTGAAAAACTGTTTTTT. Protein: CASSLVLSEKLFF. Complete variable domain (other parts from reference TRBV5-6 and TRBJ1-4): DAGVTQSPTHLIKTRGQQVTLRCSPKSGHDTVSWYQQALGQGPQFIFQYYEEEERQRGNFPDRFSGHQFPNYSSELNVNALLLGDSALYLCASSLVLSEKLFFGSGTQLSVL.

This clone was counted a single time. The chain couples TRBV2 to TRBJ1-4; 11 nucleotides line up with TRBD1. Germline V CDR1 and CDR2: SNHLY, FYNNEI. This CDR3 comprises 17 residues. The ends lost 5 bases at V and 4 bases at J; junction bases unmatched: 9. CDR3 sequence reads: CASSISRDRGINEKLFF. The CDR3 bases are TGTGCCAGCAGTATTTCCCGGGACAGGGGGATTAATGAAAAACTGTTTTTT.

The chain employs TRBV12-3 or TRBV12-4 and TRBJ2-1, with D uncertain. Trimming shortened V by 3 bases and J by 6 bases, and 9 bases separated the two germline ends. The CDR3 loop spans 13 amino acids. Here the CDR3 reads CASSFQVANEQFF. The CDR3 DNA reads TGTGCCAGCAGTTTTCAGGTCGCCAATGAGCAGTTCTTC.

The rearrangement links TRBV4-2 to TRBJ1-5; weak D call: TRBD1 (5 bases). The germline gives CDR1 LGHNA, CDR2 YNFKEQ. The CDR3 spans 16 residues. V was pared by 1 base and J by 6 bases, with 16 bases between. The CDR3 coding sequence is TGTGCCAGCAGCCAAGTTGCCCGGGGGAGGAGTCAGCCCCAGCATTTT. Translated: CASSQVARGRSQPQHF.

The gene calls are TRBV2 and TRBJ2-2; D may be TRBD2 (6 bases). V dropped 8 bases and J dropped 2 bases, with 15 bases sitting between them. There are 15 residues in the CDR3. Germline loops: CDR1 SNHLY, CDR2 FYNNEI. Written as DNA, the CDR3 is TGTGCCAGCCCCCGGGTAGCGGAAAACACCGGGGAGCTGTTTTTT. It codes for CASPRVAENTGELFF.

The CDR3 reads CASSQGGNEQYF. The CDR3 DNA reads as TGTGCCAGCAGCCAAGGGGGGAACGAGCAGTACTTC. This chain links TRBV3-1 (or the pseudogene TRBV3-2) with TRBJ2-7; D assignment may be TRBD1 or TRBD2 (5 bases each). This CDR3 has 12 residues. Trimming left V 1 base short and J 5 bases short, with 6 bases between. Germline CDR1 LGHDT, CDR2 YNNKEL (reference sequence).

DNA of the CDR3: TGTGCCAGCAGCTTAGAAGTGGTGAGGAATTCACCCCTCCACTTT. This gives the protein CASSLEVVRNSPLHF. The chain couples TRBV7-2 to TRBJ1-6; D not certain. Germline CDR1 is SGHTA and CDR2 is FQGNSA. V was pared by 1 base and J by 7 bases, with 11 bases between. The CDR3 totals 15 residues.